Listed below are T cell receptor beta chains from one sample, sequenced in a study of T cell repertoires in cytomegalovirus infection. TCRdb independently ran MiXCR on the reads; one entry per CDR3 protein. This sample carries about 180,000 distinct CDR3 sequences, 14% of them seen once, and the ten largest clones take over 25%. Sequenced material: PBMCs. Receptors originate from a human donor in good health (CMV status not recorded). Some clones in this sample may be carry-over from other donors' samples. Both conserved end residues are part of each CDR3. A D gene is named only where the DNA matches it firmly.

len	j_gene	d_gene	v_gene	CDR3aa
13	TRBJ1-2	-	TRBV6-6	CASSYSPTYGYTF
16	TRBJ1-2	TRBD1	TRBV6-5	CASSKYTGDGGYGYTF
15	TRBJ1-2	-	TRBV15	CATSRDHRVNYGYTF
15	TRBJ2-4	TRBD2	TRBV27	CASSPGLAGVNIQYF
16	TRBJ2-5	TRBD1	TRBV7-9	CASSSPRQGWQETQYF
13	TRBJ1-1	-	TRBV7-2	CASSLRVKDEAFF
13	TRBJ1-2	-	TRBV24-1	CATSDLQGAGYTF
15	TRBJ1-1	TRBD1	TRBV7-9	CASSESGQGGTEAFF
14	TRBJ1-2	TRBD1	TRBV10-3	CAIRGTDSNYGYTF
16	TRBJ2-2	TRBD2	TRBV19	CASSIWLAENTGELFF
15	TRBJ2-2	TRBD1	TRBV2	CASSIGQGPTGELFF
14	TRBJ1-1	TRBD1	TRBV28	CASRLDRGPMEAFF
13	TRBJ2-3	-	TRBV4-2	CASSPRTTDTQYF
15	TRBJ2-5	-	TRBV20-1	CSATQLGKTQETQYF
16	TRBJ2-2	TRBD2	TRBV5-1	CASSFLPSGNTGELFF
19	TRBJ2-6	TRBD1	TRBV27	CASSPSTGTGTAGANVLTF
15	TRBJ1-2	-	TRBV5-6	CASSLTNEARGSYTF
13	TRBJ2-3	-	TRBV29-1	CSVARGVTDTQYF
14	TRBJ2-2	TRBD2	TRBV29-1	CSPGGGGITGELFF
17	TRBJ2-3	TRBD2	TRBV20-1	CSARATSGGLRTDTQYF
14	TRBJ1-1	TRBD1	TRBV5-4	CASSYGTDNTEAFF
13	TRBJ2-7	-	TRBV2	CASSVQILYEQYF
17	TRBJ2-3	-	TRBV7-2	CASSLARTRQGADTQYF
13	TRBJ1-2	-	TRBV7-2	CASSPKAGVGYTF
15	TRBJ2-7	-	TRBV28	CASSLSESYSYEQYF
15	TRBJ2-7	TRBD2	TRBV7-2	CASRPTSGSSYEQYF
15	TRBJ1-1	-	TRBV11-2	CASSRWEGLGTEAFF
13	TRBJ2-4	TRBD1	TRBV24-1	CATSLGQENIQYF
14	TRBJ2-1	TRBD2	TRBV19	CASSMGGSKNEQFF
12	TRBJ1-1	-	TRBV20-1	CKAGVMNTEAFF
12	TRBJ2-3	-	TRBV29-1	CSVLQGGDTQYF
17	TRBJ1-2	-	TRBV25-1	CASSGGRTYASGYGYTF
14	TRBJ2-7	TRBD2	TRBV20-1	CSARGGLAGYEQYF
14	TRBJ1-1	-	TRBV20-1	CSARGRKDGTEAFF
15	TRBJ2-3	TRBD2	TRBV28	CASSPLAGEGATQYF
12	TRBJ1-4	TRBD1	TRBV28	CASRRTGDKLFF
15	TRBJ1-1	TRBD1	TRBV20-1	CSARDRGTGGTEAFF
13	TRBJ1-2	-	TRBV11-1	CASSSDSNYGYTF
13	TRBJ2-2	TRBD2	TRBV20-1	CGGTSGIVGELFF
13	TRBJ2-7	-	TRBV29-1	CSVSQGPRYEQYF